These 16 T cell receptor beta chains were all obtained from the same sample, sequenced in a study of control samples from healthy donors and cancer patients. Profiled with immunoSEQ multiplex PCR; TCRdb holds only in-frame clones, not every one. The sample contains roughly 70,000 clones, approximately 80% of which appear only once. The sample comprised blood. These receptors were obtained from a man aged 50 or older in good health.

The CDR3 region has the DNA TGTGCCAGCAGTTGGAAGTCAGGGTTGGAGACCCAGTACTTC. As protein: CASSWKSGLETQYF. The chain couples TRBV6-2 or TRBV6-3 to TRBJ2-5; possible D gene TRBD1, 5 bases. The V gene's germline CDR1 is MNHEY and CDR2 SVGEGT. Trimming removed 4 bases at V and 5 bases at J, with 14 bases between. The CDR3 length is 14 residues.

DNA of the CDR3: TGTGCCAGCAGCTTGGAGGGAAGGAGGGGCGAGCAGTACTTC. This translates into CASSLEGRRGEQYF. The chain combines TRBV7-9 with TRBJ2-7; tentatively, D is TRBD2 (6 bases). The germline gives CDR1 SEHNR, CDR2 FQNEAQ (reference sequence). Trimming removed 3 bases from V and 6 bases from J, with 15 bases in between. The CDR3 spans 14 residues.

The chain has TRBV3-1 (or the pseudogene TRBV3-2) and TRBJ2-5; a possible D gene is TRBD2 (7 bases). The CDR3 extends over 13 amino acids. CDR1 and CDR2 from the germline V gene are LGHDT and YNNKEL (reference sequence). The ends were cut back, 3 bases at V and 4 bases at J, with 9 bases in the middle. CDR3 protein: CASSQGGPETQYF. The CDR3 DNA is TGTGCCAGCAGCCAGGGGGGGCCAGAGACCCAGTACTTC.

The CDR3 DNA follows: TGTGCCAGCAGCTCGACAGCGCATTACTCGAGCTCCTACAATGAGCAGTTCTTC. Encoded protein: CASSSTAHYSSSYNEQFF. V usage is TRBV7-9 and J usage is TRBJ2-1; D might be TRBD1 (5 bases). The V end lost 4 bases, the J end lost 0 bases, and 19 bases lay between the germline ends. This CDR3 spans 18 amino acids. Germline CDR1 SEHNR, CDR2 FQNEAQ (reference sequence).

The CDR3 nucleotides are TGCAGCGTTGAGCCGGGACAGGGTTTCAGGGGCTACACCTTC. Translation: CSVEPGQGFRGYTF. The chain couples TRBV29-1 to TRBJ1-2; 9 nucleotides line up with TRBD1. The germline V gene has CDR1 SQVTM and CDR2 ANQGSEA. V dropped 3 bases and J dropped 8; count of bases not matched to a gene: 10. This CDR3 has 14 amino acids.

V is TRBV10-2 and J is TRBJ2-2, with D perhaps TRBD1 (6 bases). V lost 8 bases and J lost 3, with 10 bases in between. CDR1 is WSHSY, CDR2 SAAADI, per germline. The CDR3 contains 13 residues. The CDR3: CASQQGYTGELFF. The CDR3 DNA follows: TGCGCCAGCCAACAGGGATACACCGGGGAGCTGTTTTTT.

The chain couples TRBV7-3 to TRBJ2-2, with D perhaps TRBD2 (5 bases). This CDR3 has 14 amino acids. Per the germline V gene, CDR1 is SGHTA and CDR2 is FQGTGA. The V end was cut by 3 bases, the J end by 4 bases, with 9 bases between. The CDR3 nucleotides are TGTGCCAGCAGCTTGCTTGAGGGCACCGGGGAGCTGTTTTTT. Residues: CASSLLEGTGELFF.

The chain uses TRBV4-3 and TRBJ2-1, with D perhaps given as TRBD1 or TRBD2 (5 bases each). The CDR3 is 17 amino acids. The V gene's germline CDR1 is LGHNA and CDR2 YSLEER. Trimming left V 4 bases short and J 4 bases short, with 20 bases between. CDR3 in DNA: TGCGCCAGCAGCCGCCGGCCGGGGCCGACCCATTACAATGAGCAGTTCTTC. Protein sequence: CASSRRPGPTHYNEQFF.

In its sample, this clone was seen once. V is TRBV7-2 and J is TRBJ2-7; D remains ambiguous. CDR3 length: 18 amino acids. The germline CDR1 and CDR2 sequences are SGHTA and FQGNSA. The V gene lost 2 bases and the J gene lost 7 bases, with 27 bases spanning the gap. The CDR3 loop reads CASSLSWEGPAQSGEQYF. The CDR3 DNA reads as TGTGCCAGCAGCTTATCTTGGGAAGGGCCCGCCCAAAGTGGGGAGCAGTACTTC.

The CDR3 reads CASSMSSDQTQYF. The CDR3 DNA is TGTGCCAGTTCCATGAGTTCCGACCAGACCCAGTACTTC. The chain links TRBV19 to TRBJ2-5; D unclear. V was trimmed by 8 bases and J by 6 bases, leaving 16 bases between them. The length of the CDR3 is 13 residues. Germline CDR1 reads LNHDA; CDR2 reads SQIVND (reference sequence).

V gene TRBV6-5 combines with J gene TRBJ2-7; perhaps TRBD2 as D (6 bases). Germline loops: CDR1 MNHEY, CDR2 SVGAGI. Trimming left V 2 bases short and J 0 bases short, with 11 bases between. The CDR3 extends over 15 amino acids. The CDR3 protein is CASSYIAGSSYEQYF. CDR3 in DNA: TGTGCCAGCAGTTACATCGCGGGAAGCTCCTACGAGCAGTACTTC.

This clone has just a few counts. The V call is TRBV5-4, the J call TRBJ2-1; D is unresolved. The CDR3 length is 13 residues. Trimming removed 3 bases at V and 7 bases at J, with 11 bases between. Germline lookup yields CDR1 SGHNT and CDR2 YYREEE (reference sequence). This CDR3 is CASSSQNGNEQFF. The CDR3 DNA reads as TGTGCCAGCAGCTCGCAAAACGGAAATGAGCAGTTCTTC.

Written as DNA, the CDR3 is TGTGCCACCTCTCCCGACAGGGGGACTGGCAATCAGCCCCAGCATTTT. Protein product: CATSPDRGTGNQPQHF. The genes are TRBV27 and TRBJ1-5; TRBD1 aligns across 9 bases. The CDR3 length is 16 residues. J gave up 2 bases and V 10 bases, and 12 bases lay outside the gene matches. CDR1 and CDR2 (germline): MNHEY, SMNVEV (reference sequence).

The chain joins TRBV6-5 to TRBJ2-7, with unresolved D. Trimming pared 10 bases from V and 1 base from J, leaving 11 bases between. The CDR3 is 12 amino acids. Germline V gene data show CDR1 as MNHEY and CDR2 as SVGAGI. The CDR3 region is CAKTLWSYEQYF. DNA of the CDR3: TGTGCCAAGACACTGTGGTCCTACGAGCAGTACTTC.

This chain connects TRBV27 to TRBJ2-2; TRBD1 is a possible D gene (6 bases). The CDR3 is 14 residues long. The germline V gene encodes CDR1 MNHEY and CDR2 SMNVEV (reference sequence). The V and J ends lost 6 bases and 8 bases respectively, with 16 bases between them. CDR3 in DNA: TGTGCCAGCAGCCCCACCCAGGGGACGGGGGAGCTGTTTTTT. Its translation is CASSPTQGTGELFF.

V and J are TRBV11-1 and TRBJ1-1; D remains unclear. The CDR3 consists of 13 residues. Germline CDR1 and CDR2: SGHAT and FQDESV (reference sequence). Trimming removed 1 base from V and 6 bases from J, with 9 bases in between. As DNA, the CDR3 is TGTGCCAGCAGCTTAGTAATCGGCGCTGAAGCTTTCTTT. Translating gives CASSLVIGAEAFF.